This T cell receptor (beta chain) was sequenced during a study of regulatory T cells in long-lasting Graves disease. At the level of the study: Graves' patients (newly diagnosed) had been on antithyroid drugs under 3 months. Study-wide findings and caveats: Under persistent disease, TRBV28, TRBJ1-2 and TRBJ2-5 were used preferentially.

With respect to this clonotype: Its antigen remains unknown.

Time point denoted: newly diagnosed GD, antithyroid drugs for less than 3 months. PBMC RNA was the source of the TCR library. It was by American Thyroid Association guidelines that Graves' disease was diagnosed. After removal of 3 bases from V and 1 base from J, the junction contained 11 bases not matched to a gene. This CDR3 is 18 amino acids long. Germline-derived CDR1 and CDR2 are MGHRA and YSYEKL. CDR3 regions were amplified by Arm-PCR using iRepertoire HTBI primers to build TCR beta libraries. TCRdb processed the multiplex PCR reads anew with MiXCR; each CDR3 protein has one entry. The data show roughly 380,000 distinct CDR3 sequences, with around 16% seen just once and roughly 20% held by the top ten.

Sequenced material: peripheral blood mononuclear cells (PBMCs), taken at new diagnosis, from a patient treated with antithyroid drugs. This sequence was found in a female donor with Graves disease. V and J are TRBV4-1 and TRBJ1-5; 8 bases are shared with TRBD1. Here the CDR3 reads CASSHYDTGGGSNQPQHF. In DNA form, the CDR3 reads TGCGCCAGCAGCCACTATGATACAGGGGGGGGGAGCAATCAGCCCCAGCATTTT.